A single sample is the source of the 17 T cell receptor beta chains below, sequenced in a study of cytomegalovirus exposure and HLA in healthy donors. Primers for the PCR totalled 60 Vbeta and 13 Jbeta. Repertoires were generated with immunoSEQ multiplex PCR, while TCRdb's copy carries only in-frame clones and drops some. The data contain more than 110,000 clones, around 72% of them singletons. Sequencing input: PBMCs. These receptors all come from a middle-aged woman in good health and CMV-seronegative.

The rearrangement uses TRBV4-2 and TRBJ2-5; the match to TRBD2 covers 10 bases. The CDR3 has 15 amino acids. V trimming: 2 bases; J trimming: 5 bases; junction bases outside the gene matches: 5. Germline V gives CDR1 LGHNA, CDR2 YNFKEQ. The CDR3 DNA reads TGTGCCAGCAGCCAACTAGCGGGGGCAGGGGAGACCCAGTACTTC. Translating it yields CASSQLAGAGETQYF.

The CDR3 sequence: CASSYSGSGGTQYF. The CDR3, as DNA: TGTGCCAGCAGTTACTCGGGGAGCGGGGGGACCCAGTACTTC. The V and J genes are TRBV6-5 and TRBJ2-5, with 8 positions matching TRBD2. This CDR3 spans 14 amino acids. Germline V lookup: CDR1 MNHEY, CDR2 SVGAGI. Trimming took 0 bases from V and 7 from J; bases not matched to a gene: 4.

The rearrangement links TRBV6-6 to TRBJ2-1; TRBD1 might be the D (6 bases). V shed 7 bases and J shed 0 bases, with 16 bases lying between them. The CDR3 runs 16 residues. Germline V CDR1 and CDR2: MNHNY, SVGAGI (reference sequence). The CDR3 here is CASNVKRGSSYNEQFF. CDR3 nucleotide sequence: TGTGCCAGCAACGTGAAAAGGGGGAGCTCCTACAATGAGCAGTTCTTC.

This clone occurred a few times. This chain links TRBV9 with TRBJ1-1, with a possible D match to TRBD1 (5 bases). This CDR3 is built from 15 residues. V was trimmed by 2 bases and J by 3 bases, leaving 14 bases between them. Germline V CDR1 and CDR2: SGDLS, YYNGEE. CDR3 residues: CASSVEGARYTEAFF. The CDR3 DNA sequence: TGTGCCAGCAGCGTCGAAGGGGCGCGGTACACTGAAGCTTTCTTT.

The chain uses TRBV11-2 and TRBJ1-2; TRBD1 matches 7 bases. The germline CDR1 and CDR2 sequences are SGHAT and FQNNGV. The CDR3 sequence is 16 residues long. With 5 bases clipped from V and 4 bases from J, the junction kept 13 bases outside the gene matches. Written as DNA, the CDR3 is TGTGCCAGCAGCCCAGACAGGGAGGCTGGTGGCTATGGCTACACCTTC. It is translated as CASSPDREAGGYGYTF.

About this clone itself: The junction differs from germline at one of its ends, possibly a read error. DNA of the CDR3: TGCGCCAGCAGCTCCGAGGACTCCAGCACAGATATGCAGTATTTT. As protein: CASSSEDSSTDMQYF. This chain links TRBV5-1 with TRBJ2-3, with D possibly being TRBD2 (5 bases). The germline CDR1 and CDR2 sequences are SGHRS and YFSETQ. CDR3 length: 15 residues. Looking up the rest from reference TRBV5-1 and TRBJ2-3 gives the full variable domain: KAGVTQTPRYLIKTRGQQVTLSCSPISGHRSVSWYQQTPGQGLQFLFEYFSETQRNKGNFPGRFSGRQFSNSRSEMNVSTLELGDSALYLCASSSEDSSTDMQYFGPGTRLTVL.

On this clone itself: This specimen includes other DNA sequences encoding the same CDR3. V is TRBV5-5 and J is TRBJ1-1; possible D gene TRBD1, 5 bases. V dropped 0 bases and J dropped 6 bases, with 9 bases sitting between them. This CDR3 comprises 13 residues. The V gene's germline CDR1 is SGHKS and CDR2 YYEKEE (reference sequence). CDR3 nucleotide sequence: TGTGCCAGCAGCTTGGAGGGGTCCCCTGAAGCTTTCTTT. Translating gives CASSLEGSPEAFF. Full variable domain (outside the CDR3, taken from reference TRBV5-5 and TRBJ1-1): DAGVTQSPTHLIKTRGQQVTLRCSPISGHKSVSWYQQVLGQGPQFIFQYYEKEERGRGNFPDRFSARQFPNYSSELNVNALLLGDSALYLCASSLEGSPEAFFGQGTRLTVV.

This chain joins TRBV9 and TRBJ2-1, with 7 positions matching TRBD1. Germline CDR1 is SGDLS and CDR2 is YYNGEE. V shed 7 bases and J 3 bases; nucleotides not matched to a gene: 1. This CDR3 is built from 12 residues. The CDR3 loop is CASGTDYNEQFF. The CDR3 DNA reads TGTGCCAGCGGGACAGACTACAATGAGCAGTTCTTC.

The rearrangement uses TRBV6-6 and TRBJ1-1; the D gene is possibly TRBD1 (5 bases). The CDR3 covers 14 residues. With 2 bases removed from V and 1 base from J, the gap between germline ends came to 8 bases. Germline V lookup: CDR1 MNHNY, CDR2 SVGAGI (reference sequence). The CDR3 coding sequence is TGTGCCAGCAGTTACAGGGGAACGAACACTGAAGCTTTCTTT. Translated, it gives CASSYRGTNTEAFF.

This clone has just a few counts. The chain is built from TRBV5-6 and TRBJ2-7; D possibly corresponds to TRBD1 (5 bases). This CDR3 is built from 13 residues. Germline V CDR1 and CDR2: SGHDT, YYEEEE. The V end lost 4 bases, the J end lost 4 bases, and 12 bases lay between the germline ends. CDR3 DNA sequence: TGTGCCAGCAGCGCCCTAGACAGTTACGAGCAGTACTTC. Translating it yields CASSALDSYEQYF.

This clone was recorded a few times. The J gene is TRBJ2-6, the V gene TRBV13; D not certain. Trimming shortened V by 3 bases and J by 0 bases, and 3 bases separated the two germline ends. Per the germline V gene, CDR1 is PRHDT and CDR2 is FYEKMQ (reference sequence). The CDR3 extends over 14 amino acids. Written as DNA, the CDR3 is TGTGCCAGCAGCTTCGTCTCTGGGGCCAACGTCCTGACTTTC. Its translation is CASSFVSGANVLTF.

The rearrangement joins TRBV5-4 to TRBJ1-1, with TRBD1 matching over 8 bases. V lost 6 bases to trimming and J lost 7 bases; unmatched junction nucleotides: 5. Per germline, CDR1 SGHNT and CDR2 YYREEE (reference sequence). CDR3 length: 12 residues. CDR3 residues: CASNPGGDEAFF. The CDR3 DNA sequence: TGTGCCAGCAACCCAGGGGGCGATGAAGCTTTCTTT.

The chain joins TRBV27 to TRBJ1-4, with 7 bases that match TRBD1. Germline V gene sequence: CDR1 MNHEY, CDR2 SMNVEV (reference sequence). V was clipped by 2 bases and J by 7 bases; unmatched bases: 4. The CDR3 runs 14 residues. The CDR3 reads CASSLKGAREKLFF. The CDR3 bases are TGTGCCAGCAGTTTAAAGGGGGCTCGTGAAAAACTGTTTTTT.

CDR3 protein: CASSVDSISYNEQFF. CDR3 in DNA: TGTGCCAGCAGCGTAGACTCTATTTCCTACAATGAGCAGTTCTTC. The chain couples TRBV9 to TRBJ2-1; D call uncertain. V was cut by 0 bases and J by 1 base, with 8 bases left in between. The CDR3 length is 15 residues. Germline V gene sequence: CDR1 SGDLS, CDR2 YYNGEE.

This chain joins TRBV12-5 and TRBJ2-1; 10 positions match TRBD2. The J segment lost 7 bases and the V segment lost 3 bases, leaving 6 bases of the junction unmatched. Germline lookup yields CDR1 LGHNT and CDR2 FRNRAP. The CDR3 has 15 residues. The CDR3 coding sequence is TGTGCTAGTGGTTTAGCGGGGGGGGTAGGGAATGAGCAGTTCTTC. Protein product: CASGLAGGVGNEQFF.

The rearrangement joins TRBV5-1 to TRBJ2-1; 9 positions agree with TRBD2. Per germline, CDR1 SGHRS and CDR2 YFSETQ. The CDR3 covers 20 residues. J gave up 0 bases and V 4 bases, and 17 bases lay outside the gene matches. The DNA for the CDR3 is TGCGCCAGCAGCGCCCTAGGGGGAGCGGGGGGCCCTATCTCCTACAATGAGCAGTTCTTC. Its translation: CASSALGGAGGPISYNEQFF.

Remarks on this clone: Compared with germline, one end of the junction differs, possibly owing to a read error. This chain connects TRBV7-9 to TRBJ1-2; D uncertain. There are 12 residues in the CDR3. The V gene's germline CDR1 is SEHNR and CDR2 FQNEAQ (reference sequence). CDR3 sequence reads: CSSSLVDYGYTF. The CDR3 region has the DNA TGTTCCAGCAGCTTAGTCGACTATGGCTACACCTTC.